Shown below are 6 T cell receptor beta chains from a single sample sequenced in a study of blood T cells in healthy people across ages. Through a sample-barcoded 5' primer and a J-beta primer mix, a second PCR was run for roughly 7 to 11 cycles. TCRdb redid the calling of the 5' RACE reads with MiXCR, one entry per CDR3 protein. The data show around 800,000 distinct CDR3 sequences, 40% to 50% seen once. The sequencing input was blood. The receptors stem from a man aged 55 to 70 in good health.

The CDR3 region is CASSLDRSSYNSPLHF. For the CDR3, the DNA is TGCGCCAGCAGCTTGGACAGGAGCTCCTATAATTCACCCCTCCACTTT. This sequence joins TRBV5-1 and TRBJ1-6, with a possible D match to TRBD1 (5 bases). V lost 0 bases and J 0 bases, leaving 7 bases between the germline ends. Germline V CDR1 and CDR2: SGHRS, YFSETQ. This CDR3 region has 16 residues.

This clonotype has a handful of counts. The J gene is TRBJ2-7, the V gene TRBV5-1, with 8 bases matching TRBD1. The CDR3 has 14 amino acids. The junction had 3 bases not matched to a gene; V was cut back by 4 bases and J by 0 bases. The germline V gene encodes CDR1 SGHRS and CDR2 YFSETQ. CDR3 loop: CASSMGQDSYEQYF. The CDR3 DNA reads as TGCGCCAGCAGCATGGGACAGGACTCCTACGAGCAGTACTTC.

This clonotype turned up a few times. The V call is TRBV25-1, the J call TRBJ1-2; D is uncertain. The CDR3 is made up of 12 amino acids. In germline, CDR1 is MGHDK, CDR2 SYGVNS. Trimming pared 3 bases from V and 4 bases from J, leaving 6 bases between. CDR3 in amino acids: CASSDQRYGYTF. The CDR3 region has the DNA TGTGCCAGCAGTGATCAGCGCTATGGCTACACCTTC.

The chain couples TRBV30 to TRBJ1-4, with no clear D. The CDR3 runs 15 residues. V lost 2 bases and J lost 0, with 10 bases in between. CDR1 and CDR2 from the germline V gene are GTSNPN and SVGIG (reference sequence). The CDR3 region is CAWSPLGSTNEKLFF. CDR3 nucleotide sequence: TGTGCCTGGAGTCCCTTGGGGTCAACTAATGAAAAACTGTTTTTT.

The CDR3 DNA reads as TGCAGTGCTCCGAAACTCAATGAGCAGTTCTTC. Translating gives CSAPKLNEQFF. The genes are TRBV20-1 and TRBJ2-1; D is undetermined. V gave up 5 bases and J gave up 6 bases, with 8 bases separating them. This CDR3 is 11 amino acids long. Germline lookup yields CDR1 DFQATT and CDR2 SNEGSKA (reference sequence).

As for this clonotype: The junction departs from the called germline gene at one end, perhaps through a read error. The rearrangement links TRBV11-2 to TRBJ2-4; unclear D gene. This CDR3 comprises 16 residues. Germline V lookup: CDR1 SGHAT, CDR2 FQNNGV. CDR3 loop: CASSLTPLVAKTIQYF. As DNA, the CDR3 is TGTGCCAGCAGCCTCACACCTTTGGTAGCCAAAACCATTCAGTACTTC.